The clone carrying this TCR beta chain has a single count. This table comes from immunoSEQ multiplex PCR, and its TCRdb copy is limited to in-frame clones, with some not included. Of about 190,000 clones in the sample, around nine tenths are singletons; the top ten hold 6.2%. These data are taken from a study of blood T cell repertoires in COVID-19. Study as a whole: The study drew acute and convalescent COVID-19 samples from the United States, Italy and Spain.

This CDR3 is 18 amino acids long. Per germline, CDR1 MNHEY and CDR2 SMNVEV (reference sequence). V shed 2 bases and J 7 bases; nucleotides not matched to a gene: 11. The chain carries TRBV27 and TRBJ2-2, with TRBD2 identical over 12 bases. Sequencing was carried out using peripheral blood. This clonotype was obtained from a woman between 35 and 50 years old who had recovered from COVID-19. The CDR3 loop is CASSLGTLAGGPIGELFF. The DNA of the CDR3 is TGTGCCAGCAGTTTAGGGACCCTAGCGGGAGGGCCCATCGGGGAGCTGTTTTTT.